This TCR beta chain was identified during a study of blood T cell repertoires in COVID-19 (dated by TCRdb to 2020 to 2021). For the study in its entirety: The collaborator samples originated in the United States, Italy and Spain and spanned the acute and convalescent phases of COVID-19. Sample metadata almost always included a de-identified subject ID, COVID-19 status, age in years and sex. The material from the prospective study consisted of cDNA or gDNA derived from T cells, B-cell-depleted T cells, or PBMCs. HLA class I and class II types, where available, came from metadata supplied by the sample provider rather than from assay-based typing. The repertoires were released in a freely available public database intended as a resource for research on the immune response to SARS-CoV-2. The samples were drawn from two sources: the first 160 participants of the ongoing ImmuneRACE study, and 1,200 or so subjects contributed by 6 global collaborators. The dataset comprised deeply sampled blood TCRbeta repertoires from subjects exposed to, actively infected with, or recovered from COVID-19.

Paper-wide results and their limitations: Clinical and demographic metadata were provided uncurated, with the amount varying by source and participant.

TCRbeta CDR3 regions were amplified from genomic DNA by means of the immunoSEQ Assay, a bias-controlled multiplex PCR. The published analysis was carried out like this. Nucleated cell counts per sample were estimated from amplification of reference gene primers within the assay. To quantify the absolute abundance of each unique TCRbeta CDR3 rearrangement, sequence reads were collapsed and filtered. Productive Simpson clonality was computed per sample as the square root of Simpson's diversity index over productive rearrangements. TCRdb took over this immuneACCESS table, retaining in-frame rearrangements with V and J assigned. Such tables are incomplete; in checked studies, under half of the missing clones stem from an unresolved V gene, and the remainder is unexplained. The V and J calls and clone size are taken from that table; D and trimming were inferred from the DNA. Across this sample there are 190,000 or so clones, with 70% to 90% seen only once. 2.5% to 3.5% of the sample lies in the top ten.

Concerning this clone itself: Its antigen is currently not known. No much larger clone exists at a distance of one base, and base qualities are not known.

The collaborating institutions used their own protocols to collect whole blood in K2EDTA tubes. For TCRbeta analysis, collaborator samples were shipped as frozen whole blood, as isolated PBMCs, or as DNA extracted from either sample type. The CDR3 numbers 14 residues from cysteine through phenylalanine. This entry keeps only the CDR3 DNA: 42 bases, framed from base 1. V is clipped by 4 bases and J by 8 bases, and the sequence between their germline boundaries is 20 bases long. CDR1 and CDR2, looked up from the germline V gene (reference sequence), are GTSNPN and SVGIG. The chain is encoded by TRBV30 joined to TRBJ1-2; a weak D assignment points to TRBD1 (6 bases agree). The TCR was taken from a man between 40 and 49 years old with active or convalescent COVID-19. The sample comprised peripheral blood. CDR3 sequence: CAWIFDRTLGGYTF. The DNA sequence reads TGTGCCTGGATTTTCGACAGGACCTTGGGGGGCTACACCTTC. With the portions outside the CDR3 filled from the reference TRBV30 and TRBJ1-2 genes, the complete variable region becomes SQTIHQWPATLVQPVGSPLSLECTVEGTSNPNLYWYRQAAGRGLQLLFYSVGIGQISSEVPQNLSASRPQDRQFILSSKKLLLSDSGFYLCAWIFDRTLGGYTFGSGTRLTVV.